The text below deals with one T cell receptor beta chain. Its binding antigen is unknown. The input lacks base qualities; no much larger clone sits a single base away. V was cut back by 3 bases and J by 6 bases, leaving a gap of 10 bases between them. CDR1 is given as SEHNR and CDR2 as FQNEAQ, both from the germline V gene (reference sequence). The CDR3 starts with the cysteine, ends with the phenylalanine, and has 13 residues. Solely the CDR3 DNA is kept, with 39 bases framed from the first base. These data are taken from a study of shared clonotypes between healthy human individuals (dated by TCRdb to 2020 to 2022). Describing the broader study: A few men and two women, aged 18 to 49 years, made up the cohort. For each donor, CD4 naive and CD4 memory were each given three plates, CD8 naive was given two plates, and CD8 memory was given one plate. The study deeply sequenced blood TCR repertoires of five healthy adults to estimate repertoire size and the extent of clonotype sharing between individuals. To increase sequencing depth and limit assay-specific biases, different laboratories used diverse techniques to prepare libraries and sequence TCR repertoires. Each donor's leukapheresis produced roughly between roughly 0.85 and 10 billion PBMCs. Summary of the overall study and its limitations: Estimated clonotype richness was generally larger for naive than for memory subsets. Only blood was sampled, and tissue TCR repertoires likely differ from those in blood. Clonotypes shared by all four sorted-subset donors showed higher generation probabilities than non-shared clonotypes. About 5% of naive CD4, 3.5% of naive CD8, about 2.4% of memory CD4, and less than 0.45% of memory CD8 clonotypes were shared across several donors. The small number of donors limited the genetic and exposure-history diversity represented. Pairwise subsampling led to the expectation that sequencing depth would affect the degree of clonotype sharing among donors. Even with the large sequencing depth, rarefaction of the sorted-subset datasets indicated that sequencing was incomplete.

CD8 naive samples consisted of CD45RO-negative cells that were positively selected for CCR7, yielding a CD45RA+CCR7+ population without TemRA cells. The donors were healthy, HIV-negative adults who had no recently reported acute infections or vaccinations. Every donor was a Caucasian adult living in Nashville, Tennessee, USA. Blood was obtained by leukapheresis, after which PBMCs were separated by Ficoll-Histopaque density gradient centrifugation and cryopreserved in liquid nitrogen vapor phase. Analytical flow cytometry was used to check the purity and quantity of every magnetically sorted T cell population. Each sorted fraction had its genomic DNA isolated and then quantified by UV absorbance on a Nanodrop 2000c. Using the deep immunoSEQ assay, multiplex PCR amplified TCR CDR3 regions from genomic DNA. Extracted genomic DNA from each cell subset was distributed evenly across all wells of several immunoSEQ 96-well plates, and each plate was treated as a replicate. Each replicate PCR for sorted subsets received around 200 ng genomic DNA, equal to some 32,000 T cell genomes. The purified libraries were quantified using a Qubit 3.0 fluorometer, sized with a Bioanalyzer 2100, and then quantified again using the KAPA Library Quantification kit. Every immunoSEQ 96-well plate was sequenced on a separate single-read 150-cycle Illumina NextSeq 550 flow cell. In the source study's methods: The immunoSEQ output contained only junctional sequences without quality scores, so filtering could not match that applied to full-length reads. To assign V/J genes and CDR3, sequences were annotated using PyIR, a Python wrapper for IgBLAST v1.9, with IMGT germline references. Reads were filtered out if the reads had weak V/J assignments (E-value above 1e-6), no CDR3, stop codons, out-of-frame junctions, or ambiguous translated residues. A V3J clonotype was defined by an identical inferred V gene, J gene, and CDR3 amino acid sequence. To compute the percentage overlap between repertoires, the number of shared unique clonotypes was divided by the size of the smaller repertoire. Repertoire richness was assessed with RTK rarefaction, the Chao1 estimator, and Recon v2.1 estimates of unobserved clonotypes. For all TCRbeta clonotypes obtained by the gDNA method from several donors, generation probabilities were computed with OLGA. TCRdb limited this immuneACCESS table to in-frame rearrangements with V and J called. A share of clones is missing; checked studies link under half to unresolved V genes, and the rest is unexplained. D and trimming come from the DNA, and the V and J calls and clone size come from that table. Here the sample has about 2.1 million clones; 93% occur a single time. The ten largest make up approximately 1.6% of the sample.

This sequence originates from a man aged 18 to 30 in good health. Some clones in this sample may be carry-over from other donors' samples. The V gene is TRBV7-9 and the J gene is TRBJ2-3; the D segment could be TRBD1, given 5 matching bases. The source material was naive CD8+ T cells from PBMCs. The sample's cell subset or site label, decoded: CD45RA+CCR7+. The CDR3 is CASSFTGWDTQYF. The DNA sequence is TGTGCCAGCAGCTTCACAGGTTGGGATACGCAGTATTTT.